These 2 T cell receptor beta chains were sequenced from one sample in a study of prognosis after radiotherapy for stage I lung cancer. Genomic DNA provided the template from which TCR beta CDR3 was amplified by two-round multiplex PCR. The authors ran first-round PCR with primers specific to each TRBV and TRBJ gene. TCRdb ran MiXCR on the multiplex PCR reads and lists one entry per CDR3 protein. The sample holds around 30,000 distinct CDR3 sequences, approximately 32% seen once. The sample was PBMCs, taken before or after stereotactic body radiation therapy (not recorded which). These receptors were obtained from a donor over 45 with non-small cell lung cancer.

This clonotype came up many times. The chain couples TRBV12-3 or TRBV12-4 to TRBJ2-3, with D possibly matching TRBD1 (6 bases). V dropped 6 bases and J dropped 6 bases, with 19 bases sitting between them. The CDR3 runs 15 residues. The CDR3 DNA sequence: TGTGCCAGCAGGCCCGCAGGGGTAGCCACTGATACGCAGTATTTT. Protein: CASRPAGVATDTQYF.

This clonotype was detected many times. The V call is TRBV29-1, the J call TRBJ2-3; D call uncertain. The V gene's germline CDR1 is SQVTM and CDR2 ANQGSEA. This CDR3 has 16 amino acids. The ends were cut back, 1 base at V and 2 bases at J, with 16 bases in the middle. This CDR3 reads CSVEGLYGGYTDTQYF. The CDR3 nucleotides read TGCAGCGTTGAAGGCCTCTACGGCGGCTACACAGATACGCAGTATTTT.